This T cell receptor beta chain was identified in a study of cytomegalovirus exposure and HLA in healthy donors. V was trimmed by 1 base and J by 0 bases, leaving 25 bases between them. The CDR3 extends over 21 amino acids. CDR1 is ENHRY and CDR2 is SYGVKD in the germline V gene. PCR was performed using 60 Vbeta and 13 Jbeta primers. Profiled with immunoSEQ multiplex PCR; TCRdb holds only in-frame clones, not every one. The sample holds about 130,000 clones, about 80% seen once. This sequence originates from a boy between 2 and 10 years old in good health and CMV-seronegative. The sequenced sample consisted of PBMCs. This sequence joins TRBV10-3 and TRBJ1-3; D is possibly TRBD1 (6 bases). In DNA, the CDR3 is TGTGCCATCAGTGAGTTGAGTGGGCAGGGGAAGTTTGCCAGCTCTGGAAACACCATATATTTT. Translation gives CAISELSGQGKFASSGNTIYF.